Below, 31 T cell receptor beta chains from the same sample are listed, as sequenced in a study of shared clonotypes between healthy human individuals. Assay: immunoSEQ multiplex PCR; the TCRdb copy retains only in-frame clones and omits some. The sample lists under 600,000 clones, around 79% occurring once. The sequenced sample consisted of PBMCs. The receptors shown here come from a woman in her 40s in good health. Some clones in this sample may be carry-over from other donors' samples.

This chain uses TRBV2 with TRBJ2-7; D may be TRBD2 (6 bases). This CDR3 contains 12 residues. Germline CDR1 is SNHLY and CDR2 is FYNNEI. V lost 7 bases to trimming and J lost 5 bases, with 12 bases between them. As DNA, the CDR3 is TGTGCCAGCAAGGCTAGCGTGCACGAGCAGTACTTC. Protein product: CASKASVHEQYF. The full variable domain, in which reference TRBV2 and TRBJ2-7 provide the parts outside the CDR3, is EPEVTQTPSHQVTQMGQEVILRCVPISNHLYFYWYRQILGQKVEFLVSFYNNEISEKSEIFDDQFSVERPDGSNFTLKIRSTKLEDSAMYFCASKASVHEQYFGPGTRLTVT.

This clone was seen more than once but under ten times. The gene calls are TRBV7-3 and TRBJ1-1, with 7 bases matching TRBD1. With 5 bases clipped from V and 1 base from J, the junction kept 13 bases outside the gene matches. The CDR3 totals 17 residues. Germline CDR1 reads SGHTA; CDR2 reads FQGTGA. CDR3 DNA sequence: TGTGCCAGCAGCCCAGCACCGACAGGGCGGCCGAACACTGAAGCTTTCTTT. This codes for CASSPAPTGRPNTEAFF.

As regards this clone: It may be a read error: a sequence one base away is much more abundant. The same CDR3 also results from other DNA sequences found in this sample. V usage is TRBV25-1 and J usage is TRBJ1-1, with a possible D match to TRBD1 (6 bases). The V gene's germline CDR1 is MGHDK and CDR2 SYGVNS. V was clipped by 1 base and J by 5 bases, with 14 bases between them. The CDR3 is 15 amino acids. DNA of the CDR3: TGTGCCAGCAGTGAATTACAGGGTGTAGGAACTGAAGCTTTCTTT. Protein product: CASSELQGVGTEAFF.

The V call is TRBV2, the J call TRBJ1-5; D might be TRBD1 (6 bases). CDR1 is SNHLY, CDR2 FYNNEI, per germline. CDR3 size: 15 residues. The V end was cut by 7 bases, the J end by 3 bases, with 16 bases between. For the CDR3, the DNA is TGTGCCAGCAAAAGGGGGGGTCAATACAATCAGCCCCAGCATTTT. Its translation is CASKRGGQYNQPQHF.

This chain joins TRBV2 and TRBJ2-1; D remains ambiguous. Germline CDR1 and CDR2: SNHLY and FYNNEI. This CDR3 has 13 residues. The V gene lost 10 bases and the J gene lost 4 bases, with 14 bases spanning the gap. CDR3 DNA: TGTGCCAACTACAAGAGGCGGTACAATGAGCAGTTCTTC. It translates to CANYKRRYNEQFF. Full variable domain (remainder filled in from reference TRBV2 and TRBJ2-1): EPEVTQTPSHQVTQMGQEVILRCVPISNHLYFYWYRQILGQKVEFLVSFYNNEISEKSEIFDDQFSVERPDGSNFTLKIRSTKLEDSAMYFCANYKRRYNEQFFGPGTRLTVL.

The V and J genes are TRBV7-2 and TRBJ2-6, with 7 bases that match TRBD1. CDR1 SGHTA and CDR2 FQGNSA come from the germline V gene. J lost 0 bases, V lost 4 bases, and 3 bases had no gene match. This CDR3 is 16 amino acids long. CDR3 bases: TGTGCCAGCAGCTGGGACAGTAACTCTGGGGCCAACGTCCTGACTTTC. This codes for CASSWDSNSGANVLTF.

The rearrangement links TRBV6-1 to TRBJ2-7; no definite D call. V lost 2 bases and J lost 5, with 10 bases in between. The germline gives CDR1 MNHNS, CDR2 SASEGT. The CDR3 has 13 amino acids. CDR3 in DNA: TGTGCCAGCAGTGAATCTGACGGCCACGAGCAGTACTTC. This gives the protein CASSESDGHEQYF.

This sequence joins TRBV7-8 and TRBJ1-1, with D tentatively TRBD1 (5 bases). CDR1 is SGHVS, CDR2 FQNEAQ, per germline. Trimming removed 5 bases at V and 3 bases at J, with 16 bases between. CDR3 length equals 15 residues. CDR3 residues: CASSALGGTDTEAFF. As DNA, the CDR3 is TGTGCCAGCAGCGCACTTGGGGGGACCGACACTGAAGCTTTCTTT.

The rearrangement uses TRBV6-1 and TRBJ2-5; D unclear. Germline V gene lookup returns CDR1 MNHNS and CDR2 SASEGT. The CDR3 is 13 residues long. The V end was cut by 1 base, the J end by 1 base, with 4 bases between. CDR3 protein: CASSEVAQETQYF. CDR3 nucleotides: TGTGCCAGCAGTGAAGTGGCCCAAGAGACCCAGTACTTC.

The chain has TRBV11-3 and TRBJ1-5, with unresolved D. The germline gives CDR1 SGHNT, CDR2 YENEEA. The ends were cut back, 1 base at V and 7 bases at J, with 14 bases in the middle. This CDR3 is 15 amino acids long. The CDR3 here is CASSLGSSGYQPQHF. CDR3 bases: TGTGCCAGCAGCTTAGGATCGTCGGGTTACCAGCCCCAGCATTTT.

CDR3 sequence (DNA): TGTGCCAGCGGGACTAGCGGGAGGAAGCCCTACGAGCAGTACTTC. It translates to CASGTSGRKPYEQYF. This chain connects TRBV27 to TRBJ2-7, with TRBD2 identical over 15 bases. V lost 8 bases, J lost 2 bases, and 4 bases stayed unmatched. Germline values: CDR1 MNHEY, CDR2 SMNVEV (reference sequence). CDR3 size: 15 residues.

This clone showed up just a few times. V usage is TRBV14 and J usage is TRBJ2-7; a weak D match, TRBD1 (6 bases). The length of the CDR3 is 16 residues. The germline CDR1 and CDR2 sequences are SGHDN and FVKESK. V lost 0 bases and J 2 bases, leaving 14 bases between the germline ends. The DNA for the CDR3 is TGTGCCAGCAGCCAAGACAGGGGCCTGCCCCCCTACGAGCAGTACTTC. Translating gives CASSQDRGLPPYEQYF.

J is TRBJ2-3 and V is TRBV7-9; tentatively, D is TRBD2 (6 bases). V was cut by 2 bases and J by 2 bases, with 14 bases left in between. CDR1 and CDR2 (germline): SEHNR, FQNEAQ (reference sequence). CDR3 length: 16 amino acids. CDR3 DNA: TGTGCCAGCAGCTTAATTCTAGCGACTTACACAGATACGCAGTATTTT. Its translation is CASSLILATYTDTQYF. The variable domain in full, completed from reference TRBV7-9 and TRBJ2-3, reads DTGVSQNPRHKITKRGQNVTFRCDPISEHNRLYWYRQTLGQGPEFLTYFQNEAQLEKSRLLSDRFSAERPKGSFSTLEIQRTEQGDSAMYLCASSLILATYTDTQYFGPGTRLTVL.

The chain links TRBV2 to TRBJ2-2, with TRBD1 identical over 10 bases. Germline V gene sequence: CDR1 SNHLY, CDR2 FYNNEI. Trimming cost V 6 bases and J 5 bases; bases outside gene matches: 3. The CDR3 has 14 amino acids. The CDR3, as DNA: TGTGCCAGCAGGCCGGGACAGGGGACCGGGGAGCTGTTTTTT. Protein: CASRPGQGTGELFF.

The chain's CDR3 is CASSDSGHSYEQYF. The CDR3 region has the DNA TGTGCCAGCAGTGATTCCGGCCACTCCTACGAGCAGTACTTC. V and J are TRBV6-1 and TRBJ2-7; D ambiguous. Germline loops: CDR1 MNHNS, CDR2 SASEGT. CDR3 length equals 14 residues. V lost 3 bases and J lost 0, with 9 bases in between.

The genes are TRBV28 and TRBJ1-2; 7 bases map to TRBD1. CDR1 and CDR2 from the germline V gene are MDHEN and SYDVKM. This CDR3 has 15 residues. V gave up 6 bases and J gave up 4 bases; unmatched junction bases: 11. The CDR3 region is CASSRLQGPGYGYTF. CDR3 sequence (DNA): TGTGCCAGCAGCCGATTACAGGGGCCGGGCTATGGCTACACCTTC.

V gene TRBV6-6 combines with J gene TRBJ2-3, with TRBD2 matching over 7 bases. The V segment lost 7 bases and the J segment 0 bases; nucleotides outside the gene matches: 10. The V gene's germline CDR1 is MNHNY and CDR2 SVGAGI (reference sequence). The CDR3 covers 16 residues. The CDR3 spells CASKGGRAGSTDTQYF. The CDR3 DNA reads TGTGCCAGCAAAGGTGGAAGAGCGGGAAGCACAGATACGCAGTATTTT.

A single count supports this clone. The chain uses TRBV30 and TRBJ2-3; D might be TRBD1 or TRBD2, each matching 5 bases. Germline CDR1 is GTSNPN and CDR2 is SVGIG (reference sequence). The CDR3 is 15 residues long. Trimming pared 0 bases from V and 0 bases from J, leaving 10 bases between. As DNA, the CDR3 is TGTGCCTGGAGTGTCGGGGACCCTAGCACAGATACGCAGTATTTT. Its protein product is CAWSVGDPSTDTQYF.

The V and J genes are TRBV4-3 and TRBJ1-4, with D tentatively TRBD1 (5 bases). CDR1 and CDR2 from the germline V gene are LGHNA and YSLEER. This CDR3 spans 14 amino acids. With 3 bases removed from V and 6 bases from J, the gap between germline ends came to 11 bases. The CDR3 sequence is CASSQGSRDEKLFF. The DNA for the CDR3 is TGCGCCAGCAGCCAGGGGAGCAGGGATGAAAAACTGTTTTTT.

This clone was seen only a few times. The V gene is TRBV18, the J gene TRBJ2-7; 12 bases fit TRBD1. V lost 3 bases to trimming and J lost 4 bases; unmatched junction nucleotides: 10. CDR1 and CDR2 (germline): KGHSH, LQKENI. The CDR3 runs 17 residues. CDR3 sequence reads: CASSPNLPGQGAYEQYF. The CDR3 DNA follows: TGTGCCAGCTCACCCAACCTCCCGGGACAGGGGGCGTACGAGCAGTACTTC.

This chain links TRBV6-4 with TRBJ1-1; 7 bases are shared with TRBD1. Germline V gene data show CDR1 as MRHNA and CDR2 as SNTAGT. The V gene end was trimmed by 7 bases and the J gene end by 0 bases; junction bases not matched to a gene: 8. CDR3 size: 15 residues. CDR3 coding DNA: TGTGCCAGCACTCGCAGGGGGGGCATGAACACTGAAGCTTTCTTT. Its protein is CASTRRGGMNTEAFF.

The rearrangement joins TRBV11-3 to TRBJ1-1, with D perhaps TRBD1 (6 bases). The CDR3 is 14 residues long. The germline gives CDR1 SGHNT, CDR2 YENEEA. Trimming took 0 bases from V and 1 from J, leaving 6 bases between them. CDR3 sequence reads: CASSLDRGNTEAFF. In DNA, the CDR3 is TGTGCCAGCAGCTTAGACAGGGGGAACACTGAAGCTTTCTTT.

As for this clone: A far larger clone is one nucleotide away, so this likely arose from a read error. The V gene is TRBV6-1, the J gene TRBJ2-7; D may be TRBD1 (5 bases). The germline V gene encodes CDR1 MNHNS and CDR2 SASEGT. Trimming removed 5 bases at V and 3 bases at J, with 14 bases between. This CDR3 is built from 14 residues. The CDR3 bases are TGTGCCAGCAGTCCGACAGTGGGGCTCTACGAGCAGTACTTC. Protein product: CASSPTVGLYEQYF.

The chain carries TRBV6-4 and TRBJ2-1; 10 bases match TRBD2. This CDR3 has 15 amino acids. Trimming at V came to 4 bases and at J to 10 bases, leaving 10 bases not matched to a gene. Per the germline V gene, CDR1 is MRHNA and CDR2 is SNTAGT. As DNA, the CDR3 is TGTGCCAGCAGTGTAAGACTAGCGGGCCCGAACGAGCAGTTCTTC. Translation gives CASSVRLAGPNEQFF.

The CDR3 is CASSPDRAGEKLFF. CDR3 coding DNA: TGTGCCAGCAGCCCCGACAGGGCTGGCGAAAAACTGTTTTTT. The chain has TRBV6-5 and TRBJ1-4; 7 bases match TRBD1. J was trimmed by 8 bases and V by 6 bases; bases with no gene match: 9. The CDR3 contains 14 residues. Germline V gene sequence: CDR1 MNHEY, CDR2 SVGAGI.

The genes are TRBV11-2 and TRBJ2-7, with TRBD2 identical over 7 bases. Germline lookup yields CDR1 SGHAT and CDR2 FQNNGV. CDR3 length equals 15 residues. J lost 2 bases, V lost 2 bases, and 6 bases had no gene match. The CDR3 reads CASSLIALAAYEQYF. CDR3 DNA: TGTGCCAGCAGCTTAATAGCCCTAGCGGCCTACGAGCAGTACTTC.

This chain links TRBV5-1 with TRBJ2-7; 14 nucleotides line up with TRBD2. Germline V gene data show CDR1 as SGHRS and CDR2 as YFSETQ. The CDR3 extends over 18 amino acids. The V and J ends lost 4 bases and 0 bases, in that order; junction bases with no gene match: 9. The CDR3 DNA is TGCGCCAGCAGCCCCCGGGGACTAGCGGGAGATTTCTCCTACGAGCAGTACTTC. Translated: CASSPRGLAGDFSYEQYF.

The chain links TRBV11-1 to TRBJ2-7; TRBD1 agrees at 7 bases. The CDR3 consists of 14 residues. Germline CDR1 is SGHAT and CDR2 is FQDESV (reference sequence). V shed 5 bases, J shed 3 bases, and the junction held 7 bases outside the gene matches. CDR3 region: CASSIPGQIYEQYF. In nucleotides, the CDR3 is TGTGCCAGCAGCATACCGGGACAGATCTACGAGCAGTACTTC.

V is TRBV5-1 and J is TRBJ2-5; D is unclear. The CDR3 has 16 amino acids. Germline V CDR1 and CDR2: SGHRS, YFSETQ. The V end lost 2 bases, the J end lost 5 bases, and 19 bases lay between the germline ends. This chain's CDR3 is CASSLGLDLRRETQYF. The CDR3 bases are TGCGCCAGCAGCTTAGGGCTAGACCTAAGAAGGGAGACCCAGTACTTC.

A remark on this clone: With only one base between it and a far larger clone, this is likely a read error. The gene calls are TRBV30 and TRBJ1-2; D is undetermined. Germline CDR1 is GTSNPN and CDR2 is SVGIG (reference sequence). This CDR3 region has 14 residues. CDR3 nucleotide sequence: TGTGCCTGGAGTGTCGGGCCTTCCTTCTATGGCTACGCCTTC. Protein product: CAWSVGPSFYGYAF.

This clone has a single count. The chain recombines TRBV5-4 with TRBJ2-7; TRBD2 matches 10 bases. V shed 4 bases and J 2 bases; nucleotides not matched to a gene: 9. The CDR3 has 16 residues. The V gene's germline CDR1 is SGHNT and CDR2 YYREEE (reference sequence). In DNA, the CDR3 is TGTGCCAGCAGCCATGCCACTAGCGGGATGCCCTACGAGCAGTACTTC. The encoded protein is CASSHATSGMPYEQYF.